This TCR beta chain was identified during a study of T cell repertoires in ileal Crohn's disease. Study as a whole: M0 samples are biopsies from inflamed ileum in the resection specimen. Each sample's TCRB immunosequencing used roughly 500 nanograms of biopsy DNA. Study-wide points: Clonality above 26.8% at surgery always came with endoscopic recurrence. High-frequency clones were more common in sorted CD8 than CD4 cells.

Regarding this clone: The target antigen is unknown.

The time point here: inflamed ileum from the surgical specimen. Sequencing used immunoSEQ multiplex PCR; TCRdb keeps in-frame clones, though not all of them. Of fewer than 20,000 clones in the sample, about 92% were seen once. Deletions cut 1 base from V and 8 bases from J, with 9 bases between. Germline CDR1 and CDR2: SGHVS and FNYEAQ. This CDR3 region has 14 residues. The sequencing sample was made of ileal tissue. J is TRBJ1-6 and V is TRBV7-6; no definite D call. This sequence was found in an adult with Crohn's disease. The CDR3, as DNA: TGTGCCAGCAGCTTAGAAGTCAAATATTCACCCCTCCACTTT. This codes for CASSLEVKYSPLHF.